The clone carrying this T cell receptor beta chain was seen ten or more times. As yet, its antigen is unknown. The time point here: sample taken at primary tumor resection. In each case, whole RNA from tumor, nontumor lung or frozen PBMC was sequenced unsorted. A total of some 70 untreated early-stage non-small cell lung cancer patients served as donors. The data originate from a study of spatial heterogeneity in lung cancer. For the study at large: Detection consistently yielded more beta chains than alpha chains. Findings and limits, study-wide: Whereas they appeared in blood less at follow-up, ubiquitous expanded tumor TCRs appeared there more at resection.

Germline-derived CDR1 and CDR2 are LGHNA and YNFKEQ. The CDR3 runs to 15 residues. The V end was cut by 0 bases, the J end by 1 base, with 9 bases between. TCRdb re-derived calls from the 5' RACE reads in MiXCR, one entry per CDR3 protein. This table has 60,000 to 80,000 distinct CDR3 sequences, 10% to 15% appearing once. This chain uses TRBV4-2 with TRBJ2-5; D uncertain. The sequencing here drew on PBMCs, taken at surgery. The sequence was collected from a male donor with early-stage non-small cell lung cancer. CDR3 residues: CASSQDLRAQETQYF. The CDR3 DNA sequence: TGTGCCAGCAGCCAAGATCTACGGGCCCAAGAGACCCAGTACTTC.